These 20 T cell receptor beta chains were sequenced from one sample in a study of blood T cells in healthy people across ages. A second PCR, run for roughly 7 to 11 cycles, used a sample-barcoded 5' primer plus a J-beta primer mix. TCRdb used MiXCR to reprocess the 5' RACE reads, holding one entry per CDR3 protein. The data show around 600,000 distinct CDR3 sequences, with roughly 48% seen just once and approximately 25% held by the top ten. Input material: blood. The receptors originated from a man older than 75 in good health.

This rearrangement joins TRBV20-1 to TRBJ2-2; D is ambiguous. Trimming took 3 bases from V and 1 from J, leaving 3 bases between them. This CDR3 has 12 amino acids. Germline V gene data show CDR1 as DFQATT and CDR2 as SNEGSKA (reference sequence). CDR3 protein: CSASENTGELFF. DNA for the CDR3: TGCAGTGCTAGCGAGAACACCGGGGAGCTGTTTTTT.

A single count supports this clonotype. The CDR3 loop is CSGAGVGGPTNEQFF. CDR3 bases: TGCAGTGGAGCGGGGGTTGGGGGGCCCACGAATGAGCAGTTCTTC. This chain connects TRBV20-1 to TRBJ2-1, with 8 bases matching TRBD2. The V gene's germline CDR1 is DFQATT and CDR2 SNEGSKA (reference sequence). V gave up 7 bases and J gave up 7 bases; unmatched junction bases: 15. CDR3 size: 15 residues.

This clonotype has a single count. The chain combines TRBV7-8 with TRBJ2-3; 7 bases line up with TRBD1. Germline trimming cut 4 bases from V and 2 bases from J; bases unmatched to any gene: 6. CDR1 and CDR2 (germline): SGHVS, FQNEAQ. The CDR3 covers 15 residues. CDR3 sequence (DNA): TGTGCCAGCAGCTCACTGACAGGGCCCACAGATACGCAGTATTTT. It translates to CASSSLTGPTDTQYF.

The chain recombines TRBV12-3 or TRBV12-4 with TRBJ2-1; TRBD2 matches at 7 bases. The CDR3 extends over 15 amino acids. The ends lost 8 bases at V and 3 bases at J; junction bases unmatched: 10. The CDR3: CASGRLAAIYNEQFF. In DNA form, the CDR3 reads TGTGCCAGCGGGAGACTAGCAGCGATCTACAATGAGCAGTTCTTC.

For the CDR3, the DNA is TGTGCCAGCAGTTACTCCCGGCGGGATACGCAGTATTTT. It is translated as CASSYSRRDTQYF. The chain is built from TRBV6-2 or TRBV6-3 and TRBJ2-3; D gene unclear. V lost 0 bases to trimming and J lost 6 bases, with 7 bases between them. The CDR3 length is 13 residues. The germline gives CDR1 MNHEY, CDR2 SVGEGT.

To note about this clonotype: The junction and the germline gene differ at one end; a read error may be behind it. This sequence joins TRBV7-9 and TRBJ2-7; a possible D gene is TRBD2 (5 bases). Germline V gene sequence: CDR1 SEHNR, CDR2 FQNEAQ (reference sequence). This CDR3 is built from 15 residues. The chain's CDR3 is CTSTSPGSKSYEQYF. The CDR3 DNA reads TGTACCAGCACCTCTCCGGGAAGCAAATCCTACGAGCAGTACTTC.

In this sample, this clonotype turned up a few times. The chain couples TRBV7-2 to TRBJ2-5; D is possibly TRBD2 (5 bases). V was pared by 8 bases and J by 3 bases, with 13 bases between. The CDR3 contains 13 residues. Germline CDR1 reads SGHTA; CDR2 reads FQGNSA. The CDR3 reads CASAFAGKETQYF. The DNA of the CDR3 is TGTGCCAGCGCCTTCGCGGGCAAAGAGACCCAGTACTTC.

This chain joins TRBV21-1 and TRBJ2-3. TRBV21-1 is designated a pseudogene. The CDR3 length is 14 residues. In DNA, the CDR3 is TGTGCCAGCAGCAGGATCAAAAGCACAGATACGCAGTATTTT. This encodes CASSRIKSTDTQYF.

The table lists this clonotype with a few counts. The chain has TRBV7-6 and TRBJ2-7; 7 nucleotides align to TRBD1. Germline-derived CDR1 and CDR2 are SGHVS and FNYEAQ. V gave up 5 bases and J gave up 3 bases; unmatched junction bases: 7. The CDR3 is made up of 14 amino acids. The CDR3 here is CASSQRTGYYEQYF. In nucleotides, the CDR3 is TGTGCCAGCAGCCAACGGACAGGTTACTACGAGCAGTACTTC.

The chain carries TRBV21-1 and TRBJ2-3; TRBD2, the table's D call, lacks a check against the DNA. TRBV21-1 is shown as a pseudogene. The CDR3 totals 17 residues. The CDR3 protein is CASSKCPAGGTTDTQYF. The CDR3 bases are TGTGCCAGCAGCAAATGCCCGGCGGGAGGTACCACAGATACGCAGTATTTT.

V and J are TRBV18 and TRBJ2-1; TRBD1 matches 8 bases. Germline CDR1 KGHSH, CDR2 LQKENI. The junction had 11 bases not matched to a gene; V was cut back by 5 bases and J by 2 bases. CDR3 length equals 17 residues. As DNA, the CDR3 is TGTGCCAGCTCAGTTGGGACAGGTTTAAGGGCCTACAATGAGCAGTTCTTC. This codes for CASSVGTGLRAYNEQFF.

The chain joins TRBV12-3 or TRBV12-4 to TRBJ2-7; TRBD2 matches 7 bases. The CDR3 extends over 14 amino acids. V lost 5 bases, J lost 4 bases, and 8 bases stayed unmatched. The DNA for the CDR3 is TGTGCCAGCAGTCTTGGACTAGGTGCGTACGAGCAGTACTTC. It yields the protein CASSLGLGAYEQYF.

Only a few counts were recorded for this clonotype. The V and J genes are TRBV6-6 and TRBJ1-1; D perhaps matches TRBD1 (5 bases). V was shortened by 6 bases and J by 6 bases, with 17 bases between the two germline ends. CDR1 and CDR2 from the germline V gene are MNHNY and SVGAGI (reference sequence). The CDR3 totals 14 residues. CDR3: CASREGQIASEAFF. DNA for the CDR3: TGTGCCAGCAGGGAGGGGCAGATAGCCTCTGAAGCTTTCTTT.

On this clonotype: A read error may produce the germline difference seen at one junction end. The chain couples TRBV4-2 to TRBJ2-1, with 9 bases fitting TRBD2. CDR3 length: 16 amino acids. The germline V gene has CDR1 LGHNA and CDR2 YNFKEQ. CDR3 nucleotides: TGTGCCGGCAGCCAAGTTAGGTTAGCGGGAGATGGTGAGCAGTTCTTC. This encodes CAGSQVRLAGDGEQFF.

V is TRBV6-6 and J is TRBJ2-5; 10 positions agree with TRBD1. The assigned J gene may be wrong: the sequence end matches TRBJ2-7 better. Germline CDR1 and CDR2: MNHNY and SVGAGI (reference sequence). CDR3 length equals 14 residues. The CDR3 loop reads CASSYETGGHEQYF. CDR3 bases: TGTGCCAGCAGTTACGAGACAGGGGGCCACGAGCAGTACTTC.

V and J are TRBV5-4 and TRBJ1-4; D gene ambiguous. The CDR3 has 14 amino acids. V was pared by 0 bases and J by 6 bases, with 9 bases between. CDR1 and CDR2 (germline): SGHNT, YYREEE (reference sequence). CDR3 protein: CASSLVAGDEKLFF. DNA of the CDR3: TGTGCCAGCAGCTTGGTTGCCGGCGATGAAAAACTGTTTTTT.

As for this clonotype: This could be a read error, since a much larger clone is one nucleotide away. The rearrangement joins TRBV6-6 to TRBJ2-3; no clear D gene. The germline V gene encodes CDR1 MNHNY and CDR2 SVGAGI (reference sequence). The CDR3 totals 11 residues. The V and J ends lost 7 bases and 2 bases respectively, with 4 bases between them. Here the CDR3 reads CASTITDTQYF. The CDR3 DNA sequence: TGTGCCAGCACCATCACAGATACGCAGTATTTT.

This clonotype was observed a handful of times. V and J are TRBV25-1 and TRBJ2-5; no clear D gene. The germline V and J ends were trimmed by 2 bases and 3 bases, with 10 bases remaining between them. Germline V gene data show CDR1 as MGHDK and CDR2 as SYGVNS. There are 14 residues in the CDR3. The CDR3 protein is CASSELGQKETQYF. In nucleotides, the CDR3 is TGTGCCAGCAGTGAACTCGGTCAAAAAGAGACCCAGTACTTC.

This clonotype was counted between two and nine times. The chain joins TRBV4-1 to TRBJ2-7; weak D call: TRBD1 (6 bases). The CDR3 extends over 16 amino acids. CDR1 and CDR2 from the germline V gene are MGHRA and YSYEKL. V was clipped by 2 bases and J by 4 bases, with 18 bases between them. The CDR3: CASSQTLQGSPYEQYF. In DNA, the CDR3 is TGCGCCAGCAGCCAAACGCTTCAGGGGAGCCCGTACGAGCAGTACTTC.

This clonotype was seen a handful of times. The chain is built from TRBV20-1 and TRBJ2-7, with D possibly called TRBD1 or TRBD2 (6 bases each). The germline CDR1 and CDR2 sequences are DFQATT and SNEGSKA (reference sequence). The CDR3 is made up of 11 amino acids. DNA for the CDR3: TGCAGCGGGGGCAGTACCTACGAGCAGTACTTC. It translates to CSGGSTYEQYF.